Listed here is a single TCR beta chain. What it binds is not known. Genomic DNA from each subset was divided evenly over several immunoSEQ plates. The data were produced by immunoSEQ multiplex PCR, yet TCRdb's version contains in-frame clones alone and is incomplete. The repertoire holds about 1,900,000 clones, with less than 95% as singletons. Germline CDR1 PRHDT, CDR2 FYEKMQ (reference sequence). The CDR3 is made up of 15 amino acids. Trimming removed 0 bases from V and 5 bases from J, with 13 bases in between. The data belong to a study of shared clonotypes between healthy human individuals. Regarding the study as a whole: A handful of donors shared around 5.1% of their naive CD4 clonotypes.

CD8 cells regarded as naive lacked CD45RO, were positively chosen for CCR7, and omitted terminally differentiated effector memory CD45RA+ cells. The donor cohort consisted entirely of Caucasian adults residing in Nashville, Tennessee. This sequence joins TRBV13 and TRBJ1-1; D possibly corresponds to TRBD1 (6 bases). This sequence originates from a man aged 18 to 35 in good health. Sample: naive CD8+ T cells sorted from blood. The CDR3 sequence is CASSLGAGEGTEAFF. The CDR3 bases are TGTGCCAGCAGCTTAGGGGCAGGGGAAGGAACTGAAGCTTTCTTT.